This T cell receptor beta chain was identified in a study of patients and donors after allogeneic stem cell transplantation. CDR3 length equals 16 residues. Deletions cut 4 bases from V and 3 bases from J, with 14 bases between. The V gene's germline CDR1 is SGHRS and CDR2 YFSETQ. Using its own MiXCR run on the RT-PCR reads, TCRdb lists one record per CDR3 protein. Of around 90,000 distinct CDR3 sequences listed, around 46% are singletons. The rearrangement links TRBV5-1 to TRBJ1-6, with D perhaps matching TRBD1 (6 bases). This TCR derives from a human donor who was either an allogeneic HSCT recipient or a stem cell or donor lymphocyte infusion donor (not recorded which). It is not recorded whose cells these are; they may come from a transplant donor. The source material was blood, either unsorted or a sorted T cell fraction (not recorded which). The CDR3 here is CASSLTGIRYNSPLHF. CDR3 nucleotides: TGCGCCAGCAGCCTAACAGGGATTCGCTATAATTCACCCCTCCACTTT.